Only one count was recorded for the clone carrying this T cell receptor beta chain. The data derive from a study of T cell responses to AZD1222 COVID-19 vaccine. Method: immunoSEQ multiplex PCR; TCRdb's copy keeps in-frame clones and lacks some. Found here are about 180,000 clones, 90% of them singletons; the top ten hold 1.5%. The CDR3 extends over 12 amino acids. Germline CDR1 reads SEHNR; CDR2 reads FQNEAQ (reference sequence). Trimming removed 3 bases at V and 6 bases at J, with 8 bases between. This sequence joins TRBV7-9 and TRBJ1-2; D ambiguous. The sample was peripheral blood, taken on day 0 of AZD1222 vaccination. The receptor was isolated from an adult in good health. CDR3 coding DNA: TGTGCCAGCAGCTTCTCAGGCGATGGCTACACCTTC. It yields the protein CASSFSGDGYTF.